This T cell receptor beta chain came from a study of radiotherapy plus CTLA-4 blockade in lung cancer. The overall study: Objective responses were documented in around a sixth of patients, with disease control in about 31%. Study findings and constraints: Strongest reported response predictors: early blood clone changes and post-radiation interferon-beta. Clones of tumor-derived TCRs expanded in blood after radiotherapy plus ipilimumab.

V shed 4 bases and J 7 bases; nucleotides not matched to a gene: 9. Per the germline V gene, CDR1 is SGDLS and CDR2 is YYNGEE. There are 14 residues in the CDR3. Some clones are missing from TCRdb's copy, which holds only in-frame ones; the method was immunoSEQ multiplex PCR. The sample shows around 110,000 clones, about 83% of them seen only once. The study gave focal radiation plus ipilimumab CTLA-4 blockade to patients with chemo-refractory metastatic non-small-cell lung cancer. In regard to this clone: The antigen remains unidentified.

This receptor was taken from a human donor with non-small cell lung cancer that progressed on radiotherapy plus ipilimumab. Some clones in this sample may be carry-over from other donors' samples. Specimen: peripheral blood, collected from a patient treated with radiotherapy plus ipilimumab. V is TRBV9 and J is TRBJ2-7; 9 bases map to TRBD1. The CDR3 region is CASSPPGTGREQYF. DNA for the CDR3: TGTGCCAGCAGCCCCCCCGGGACAGGGCGTGAGCAGTACTTC.